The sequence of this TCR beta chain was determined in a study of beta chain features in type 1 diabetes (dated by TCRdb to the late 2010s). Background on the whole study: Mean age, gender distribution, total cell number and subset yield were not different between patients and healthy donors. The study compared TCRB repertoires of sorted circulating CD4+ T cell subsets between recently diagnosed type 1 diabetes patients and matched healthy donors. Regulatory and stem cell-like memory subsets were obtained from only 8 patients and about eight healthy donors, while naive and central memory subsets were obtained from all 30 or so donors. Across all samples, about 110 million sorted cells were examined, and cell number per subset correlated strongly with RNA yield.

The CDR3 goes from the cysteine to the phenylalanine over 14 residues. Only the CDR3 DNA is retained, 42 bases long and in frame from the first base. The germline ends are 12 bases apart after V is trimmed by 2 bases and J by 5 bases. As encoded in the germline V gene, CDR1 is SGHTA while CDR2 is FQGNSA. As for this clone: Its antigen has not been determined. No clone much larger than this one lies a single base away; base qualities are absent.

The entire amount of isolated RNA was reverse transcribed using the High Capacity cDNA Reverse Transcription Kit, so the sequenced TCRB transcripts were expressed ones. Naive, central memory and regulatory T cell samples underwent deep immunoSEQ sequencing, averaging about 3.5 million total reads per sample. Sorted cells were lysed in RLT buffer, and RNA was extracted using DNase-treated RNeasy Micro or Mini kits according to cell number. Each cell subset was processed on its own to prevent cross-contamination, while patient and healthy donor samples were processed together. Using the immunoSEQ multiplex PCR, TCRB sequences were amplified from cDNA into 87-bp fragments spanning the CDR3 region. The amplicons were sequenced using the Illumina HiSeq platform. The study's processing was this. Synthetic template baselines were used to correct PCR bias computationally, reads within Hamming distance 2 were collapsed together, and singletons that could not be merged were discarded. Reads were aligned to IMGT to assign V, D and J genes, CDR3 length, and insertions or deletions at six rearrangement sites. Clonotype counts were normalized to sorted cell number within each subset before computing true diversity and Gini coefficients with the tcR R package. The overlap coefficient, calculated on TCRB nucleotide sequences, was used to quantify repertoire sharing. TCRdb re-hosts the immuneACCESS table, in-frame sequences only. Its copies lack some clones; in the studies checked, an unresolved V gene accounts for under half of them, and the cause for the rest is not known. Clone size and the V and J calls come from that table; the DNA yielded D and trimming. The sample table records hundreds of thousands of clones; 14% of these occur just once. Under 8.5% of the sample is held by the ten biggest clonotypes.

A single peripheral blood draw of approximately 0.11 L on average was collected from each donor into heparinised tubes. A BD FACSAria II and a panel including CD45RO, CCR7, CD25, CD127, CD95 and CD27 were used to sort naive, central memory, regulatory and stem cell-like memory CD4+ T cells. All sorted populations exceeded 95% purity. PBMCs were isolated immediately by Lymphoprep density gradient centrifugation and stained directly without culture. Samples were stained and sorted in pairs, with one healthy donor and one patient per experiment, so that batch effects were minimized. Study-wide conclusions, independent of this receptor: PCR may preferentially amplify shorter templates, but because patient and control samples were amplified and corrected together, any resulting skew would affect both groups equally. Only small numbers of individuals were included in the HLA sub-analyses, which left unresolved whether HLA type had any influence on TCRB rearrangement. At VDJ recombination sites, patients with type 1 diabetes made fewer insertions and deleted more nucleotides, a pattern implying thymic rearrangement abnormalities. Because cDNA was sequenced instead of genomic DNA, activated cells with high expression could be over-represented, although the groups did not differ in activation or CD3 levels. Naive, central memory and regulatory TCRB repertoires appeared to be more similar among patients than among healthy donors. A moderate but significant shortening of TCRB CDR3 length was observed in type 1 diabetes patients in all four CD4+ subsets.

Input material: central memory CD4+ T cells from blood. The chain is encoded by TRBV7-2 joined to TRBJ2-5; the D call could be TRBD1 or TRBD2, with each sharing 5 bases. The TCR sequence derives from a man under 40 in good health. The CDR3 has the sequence CASSLREWGETQYF. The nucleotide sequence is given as TGTGCCAGCAGCTTAAGGGAGTGGGGCGAGACCCAGTACTTC.